Presented here are 25 T cell receptor beta chains from one specimen sequenced in a study of blood T cell repertoires in COVID-19. Libraries were prepared by immunoSEQ multiplex PCR; TCRdb keeps only in-frame clonotypes and omits some of them. The sample has around 85,000 clones, 85% to 90% seen once. The sequenced material came from peripheral blood. All receptors derive from an elderly woman with active or convalescent COVID-19.

This clone has only a few counts. The rearrangement links TRBV4-3 to TRBJ1-1; maybe TRBD1 (6 bases). V shed 0 bases and J shed 4 bases, with 9 bases lying between them. From germline, CDR1 is LGHNA and CDR2 YSLEER. The CDR3 spans 14 residues. The CDR3 DNA is TGCGCCAGCAGCCAAGACGGGGGGCTCACTGAAGCTTTCTTT. Translated: CASSQDGGLTEAFF.

V usage is TRBV5-8 and J usage is TRBJ1-1; TRBD1 agrees at 7 bases. The CDR3 runs 13 residues. Unmatched junction bases numbered 4, after V lost 4 bases and J lost 4 bases. The germline V gene has CDR1 SGHTS and CDR2 YDEGEE. The CDR3 bases are TGTGCCAGCAGCGGCCGGGACAGCACTGAAGCTTTCTTT. It specifies CASSGRDSTEAFF.

In this sample, this clone turned up a few times. The chain is built from TRBV30 and TRBJ1-5; no reliable D call. In germline, CDR1 is GTSNPN, CDR2 SVGIG (reference sequence). This CDR3 region has 14 residues. Trimming removed 0 bases from V and 7 bases from J, with 13 bases in between. The CDR3 DNA is TGTGCCTGGAGTGTAGGCAGGACTGGCCAGCCCCAGCATTTT. Translating it yields CAWSVGRTGQPQHF. Complete variable domain (other parts from reference TRBV30 and TRBJ1-5): SQTIHQWPATLVQPVGSPLSLECTVEGTSNPNLYWYRQAAGRGLQLLFYSVGIGQISSEVPQNLSASRPQDRQFILSSKKLLLSDSGFYLCAWSVGRTGQPQHFGDGTRLSIL.

This clone was counted between two and nine times. CDR3 bases: TGTGCCAGCAGTTACAACAGTCTACTGAACTATGGCTACACCTTC. It specifies CASSYNSLLNYGYTF. This rearrangement joins TRBV6-5 to TRBJ1-2; D is ambiguous. This CDR3 contains 15 residues. Germline V gene sequence: CDR1 MNHEY, CDR2 SVGAGI. Trimming took off 2 bases at V and 2 bases at J, with 12 bases between the two ends.

This clone has only one observation. The V call is TRBV14, the J call TRBJ1-5; 8 nucleotides line up with TRBD1. The CDR3 has 15 residues. Germline assignment: CDR1 SGHDN and CDR2 FVKESK. The V and J ends lost 4 bases and 2 bases, in that order; junction bases with no gene match: 4. For the CDR3, the DNA is TGTGCCAGCAGCCTTGCAGGGGGCGGCAATCAGCCCCAGCATTTT. It yields the protein CASSLAGGGNQPQHF.

The rearrangement links TRBV27 to TRBJ1-1, with 11 bases lining up with TRBD1. V lost 4 bases and J lost 3; bases outside the gene matches: 7. The CDR3 length is 16 residues. Germline V gene sequence: CDR1 MNHEY, CDR2 SMNVEV (reference sequence). CDR3 protein: CASSSPGTGGDTEAFF. CDR3 DNA sequence: TGTGCCAGCAGTTCTCCAGGGACAGGGGGGGACACTGAAGCTTTCTTT.

This chain links TRBV2 with TRBJ2-7; 8 bases agree with TRBD2. CDR3 size: 15 residues. The germline gives CDR1 SNHLY, CDR2 FYNNEI. The trim removed 7 bases at V and 7 bases at J, leaving 15 bases unmatched. The CDR3 DNA sequence: TGTGCCAGCAATACCGACGGGACTAGGACTGTGGAGCAGTACTTC. Translating it yields CASNTDGTRTVEQYF. Full variable domain (outside the CDR3, taken from reference TRBV2 and TRBJ2-7): EPEVTQTPSHQVTQMGQEVILRCVPISNHLYFYWYRQILGQKVEFLVSFYNNEISEKSEIFDDQFSVERPDGSNFTLKIRSTKLEDSAMYFCASNTDGTRTVEQYFGPGTRLTVT.

The chain employs TRBV28 and TRBJ2-5, with a possible D match to TRBD2 (5 bases). Trimming pared 3 bases from V and 2 bases from J, leaving 10 bases between. CDR1 is MDHEN and CDR2 is SYDVKM in the germline V gene. The CDR3 length is 14 residues. CDR3 residues: CASSLGRGQETQYF. CDR3 DNA sequence: TGTGCCAGCAGTTTGGGGAGAGGGCAAGAGACCCAGTACTTC. Full variable domain (remainder filled in from reference TRBV28 and TRBJ2-5): DVKVTQSSRYLVKRTGEKVFLECVQDMDHENMFWYRQDPGLGLRLIYFSYDVKMKEKGDIPEGYSVSREKKERFSLILESASTNQTSMYLCASSLGRGQETQYFGPGTRLLVL.

The genes are TRBV19 and TRBJ1-5; D uncertain. Germline V CDR1 and CDR2: LNHDA, SQIVND (reference sequence). The CDR3 is made up of 15 amino acids. Between the trimmed V and J ends, which lost 2 bases and 3 bases, there was a span of 11 bases. CDR3 sequence reads: CASSISGQNNQPQHF. The CDR3 DNA is TGTGCCAGTAGTATAAGCGGGCAGAACAATCAGCCCCAGCATTTT. The full variable domain, with the rest looked up from reference TRBV19 and TRBJ1-5, is DGGITQSPKYLFRKEGQNVTLSCEQNLNHDAMYWYRQDPGQGLRLIYYSQIVNDFQKGDIAEGYSVSREKKESFPLTVTSAQKNPTAFYLCASSISGQNNQPQHFGDGTRLSIL.

J is TRBJ1-1 and V is TRBV4-1; the D is unclear. Trimming took 0 bases from V and 7 from J, leaving 15 bases between them. Germline V gives CDR1 MGHRA, CDR2 YSYEKL. The CDR3 totals 15 residues. In DNA, the CDR3 is TGCGCCAGCAGCCAAGATTTGACGAGGGTAGGTGAAGCTTTCTTT. It yields the protein CASSQDLTRVGEAFF.

This chain uses TRBV6-5 with TRBJ1-3, with 11 bases aligning to TRBD1. The CDR3 has 16 amino acids. Germline V gene data show CDR1 as MNHEY and CDR2 as SVGAGI. Trimming removed 4 bases from V and 2 bases from J; junction bases left unmatched: 4. The CDR3 sequence is CASSSRDRGAGNTIYF. CDR3 nucleotides: TGTGCCAGCAGTTCCCGGGACAGGGGGGCTGGAAACACCATATATTTT.

V usage is TRBV5-1 and J usage is TRBJ2-1; 8 bases match TRBD2. Unmatched junction bases numbered 6, after V lost 4 bases and J lost 3 bases. This CDR3 region has 15 residues. Germline-derived CDR1 and CDR2 are SGHRS and YFSETQ. The CDR3 DNA sequence: TGCGCCAGCAGCCGTACTAGCGGAAACTACAATGAGCAGTTCTTC. Translating it yields CASSRTSGNYNEQFF. The full variable domain, completed using reference TRBV5-1 and TRBJ2-1, is KAGVTQTPRYLIKTRGQQVTLSCSPISGHRSVSWYQQTPGQGLQFLFEYFSETQRNKGNFPGRFSGRQFSNSRSEMNVSTLELGDSALYLCASSRTSGNYNEQFFGPGTRLTVL.

The rearrangement links TRBV12-5 to TRBJ2-1; D remains unclear. CDR3 length equals 11 residues. In germline, CDR1 is LGHNT, CDR2 FRNRAP. V was cut by 6 bases and J by 4 bases, with 4 bases left in between. DNA for the CDR3: TGTGCTAGTGGAGCGTACAATGAGCAGTTCTTC. Translating it yields CASGAYNEQFF.

The chain couples TRBV5-6 to TRBJ2-1, with a tentative D call TRBD1 (6 bases). CDR1 is SGHDT, CDR2 YYEEEE, per germline. CDR3 length equals 14 residues. V lost 2 bases to trimming and J lost 5 bases, with 11 bases between them. The CDR3: CASSFGQQNNEQFF. CDR3 coding DNA: TGTGCCAGCAGCTTTGGACAGCAAAACAATGAGCAGTTCTTC.

V gene TRBV19 combines with J gene TRBJ2-1; 9 bases are a match to TRBD2. V was clipped by 3 bases and J by 8 bases; unmatched bases: 11. The V gene's germline CDR1 is LNHDA and CDR2 SQIVND (reference sequence). CDR3 length: 16 amino acids. As DNA, the CDR3 is TGTGCCAGTAGTATGGCTGGCGGGAGGGCCGACCATGAGCAGTTCTTC. It is translated as CASSMAGGRADHEQFF.

This chain uses TRBV28 with TRBJ1-2, with TRBD1 identical over 8 bases. Germline V CDR1 and CDR2: MDHEN, SYDVKM. The CDR3 spans 15 residues. V lost 3 bases and J lost 5; bases outside the gene matches: 8. In DNA form, the CDR3 reads TGTGCCAGCAGTTTGACAGGGGCCCCAAGGTATGGCTACACCTTC. Protein sequence: CASSLTGAPRYGYTF.

This chain uses TRBV24-1 with TRBJ2-5; TRBD2 matches at 7 bases. Germline V gene sequence: CDR1 KGHDR, CDR2 SFDVKD. The CDR3 runs 15 residues. V was clipped by 2 bases and J by 4 bases; unmatched bases: 6. Here the CDR3 reads CATSDSSGRGETQYF. The DNA for the CDR3 is TGTGCCACCAGTGATTCTTCAGGGAGGGGAGAGACCCAGTACTTC.

The rearrangement joins TRBV5-1 to TRBJ1-1, with a possible D match to TRBD1 (5 bases). The CDR3 sequence is 14 residues long. Germline assignment: CDR1 SGHRS and CDR2 YFSETQ. The V end lost 3 bases, the J end lost 6 bases, and 15 bases lay between the germline ends. Here the CDR3 DNA reads TGCGCCAGCAGCTATCTAAAGGAGGGGTCTGAAGCTTTCTTT. Protein sequence: CASSYLKEGSEAFF. The whole variable domain, filled in from reference TRBV5-1 and TRBJ1-1, reads KAGVTQTPRYLIKTRGQQVTLSCSPISGHRSVSWYQQTPGQGLQFLFEYFSETQRNKGNFPGRFSGRQFSNSRSEMNVSTLELGDSALYLCASSYLKEGSEAFFGQGTRLTVV.

This clone was recorded once. The rearrangement uses TRBV9 and TRBJ1-1; tentatively, D is TRBD1 (5 bases). Germline values: CDR1 SGDLS, CDR2 YYNGEE. This CDR3 is built from 14 residues. Between the trimmed V and J ends, which lost 0 bases and 3 bases, there was a span of 9 bases. The DNA of the CDR3 is TGTGCCAGCAGCGTAGTACCGGGGGACACTGAAGCTTTCTTT. As protein: CASSVVPGDTEAFF.

The chain uses TRBV5-1 and TRBJ2-7; TRBD1 might be the D (6 bases). V lost 1 base, J lost 4 bases, and 21 bases lay in between. The germline V gene has CDR1 SGHRS and CDR2 YFSETQ. The CDR3 is made up of 17 amino acids. The DNA of the CDR3 is TGCGCCAGCAGCTTGACCCAACCGGGACACCCTCGATACGAGCAGTACTTC. Translating gives CASSLTQPGHPRYEQYF.

V and J are TRBV27 and TRBJ2-1, with 10 nucleotides matching TRBD2. The CDR3 has 18 amino acids. Trimming cost V 8 bases and J 4 bases; bases outside gene matches: 17. The germline V gene has CDR1 MNHEY and CDR2 SMNVEV (reference sequence). This chain's CDR3 is CASGGGGTSGTRYNEQFF. CDR3 DNA: TGTGCCAGCGGGGGGGGTGGAACTAGCGGGACGAGATACAATGAGCAGTTCTTC.

The rearrangement links TRBV5-1 to TRBJ2-5; possibly TRBD1 for D (6 bases). V was shortened by 6 bases and J by 1 base, with 10 bases between the two germline ends. In germline, CDR1 is SGHRS, CDR2 YFSETQ. This CDR3 comprises 13 residues. CDR3 sequence: CASIPDSQETQYF. DNA of the CDR3: TGCGCCAGCATCCCGGACAGCCAAGAGACCCAGTACTTC.

This rearrangement joins TRBV24-1 to TRBJ2-4; weak D call: TRBD2 (6 bases). Trimming stripped 7 bases from V and 6 bases from J, with 12 bases between. Germline V gives CDR1 KGHDR, CDR2 SFDVKD. The CDR3 is 13 residues long. CDR3 protein: CATSPGVGNIQYF. In nucleotides, the CDR3 is TGTGCCACCAGCCCGGGGGTCGGAAACATTCAGTACTTC.

The sample holds one count of this clone. The CDR3 region is CSVEDRFRDSGNTIYF. The CDR3 DNA reads as TGCAGCGTTGAAGATCGATTCAGGGACTCTGGAAACACCATATATTTT. This chain links TRBV29-1 with TRBJ1-3; D might be TRBD1 (5 bases). The CDR3 spans 16 residues. Deletions cut 0 bases from V and 0 bases from J, with 12 bases between. Germline V CDR1 and CDR2: SQVTM, ANQGSEA.

The V and J genes are TRBV28 and TRBJ1-2; 8 bases fit TRBD1. J gave up 6 bases and V 3 bases, and 6 bases lay outside the gene matches. CDR3 length: 14 residues. Germline V gives CDR1 MDHEN, CDR2 SYDVKM. Here the CDR3 reads CASSFLDRGDGYTF. CDR3 DNA: TGTGCCAGCAGTTTTTTAGACAGGGGCGATGGCTACACCTTC.